Given below is one T cell receptor (beta chain) in context. As yet, its antigen is unknown. This sample stems from a study of cytomegalovirus exposure and HLA in healthy donors. In the PCR, 60 Vbeta and 13 Jbeta primers were used. Sequenced by immunoSEQ multiplex PCR; TCRdb stores in-frame clones only, minus some. The sample includes some 140,000 clones, roughly 79% of them seen just once. From germline, CDR1 is KGHSH and CDR2 LQKENI. Between the trimmed V and J ends, which lost 0 bases and 3 bases, there was a span of 15 bases. The CDR3 loop spans 16 amino acids. Study-wide findings and caveats: The productive fraction for most TCR beta V segments was about 90% or about 30% in an earlier analysis. Among the CMV-associated chains, three were confirmed in vitro as specific for CMV antigens.

The sequenced sample consisted of PBMCs. The chain employs TRBV18 and TRBJ2-7, with D possibly being TRBD1 (5 bases). The clonotype comes from a man aged 25-45 years in good health and CMV-seronegative. DNA for the CDR3: TGTGCCAGCTCACCACCGGGGCGGACATTCCTCTACGAGCAGTACTTC. As protein: CASSPPGRTFLYEQYF.